The rows below give T cell receptor beta chains drawn from one sample of a study of OX40 agonist ivuxolimab in advanced cancers. TCRdb's table, derived via immunoSEQ multiplex PCR, lists solely in-frame clones and lacks some. Seen here are nearly 70,000 clones, about nine tenths observed once, and the top ten hold roughly 8.6%. The starting material was CD4+ or CD8+ T cells sorted from blood, obtained in a trial of the OX40 agonist ivuxolimab. All receptors come from an adult with an advanced solid tumor such as melanoma, head and neck, liver or kidney cancer. Both conserved end residues are part of each CDR3. Fields, in order: J gene, V gene, D gene, clone size, CDR3 protein, CDR3 DNA. D genes are given only for firm matches. A row's size may be missing; if present it is once, few, many or a size class.

J gene: TRBJ1-1
V gene: TRBV9
D gene: .
clone size: .
CDR3 protein: CASSLEGYGDTEAFF
CDR3 DNA: TGTGCCAGCAGCCTCGAGGGTTACGGGGACACTGAAGCTTTCTTT

J gene: TRBJ2-7
V gene: TRBV7-2
D gene: .
clone size: .
CDR3 protein: CASSAPTLYEQYF
CDR3 DNA: TGTGCCAGCAGCGCCCCGACCCTCTACGAGCAGTACTTC

J gene: TRBJ1-1
V gene: TRBV18
D gene: .
clone size: .
CDR3 protein: CASSQIGGRSEAFF
CDR3 DNA: TGTGCCAGCTCCCAGATAGGGGGTAGGTCTGAAGCTTTCTTT

J gene: TRBJ2-5
V gene: TRBV7-3
D gene: TRBD1
clone size: .
CDR3 protein: CASSSRGTVQETQYF
CDR3 DNA: TGTGCCAGCAGCTCGCGAGGGACAGTCCAAGAGACCCAGTACTTC

J gene: TRBJ1-3
V gene: TRBV9
D gene: .
clone size: few
CDR3 protein: CASSVNPGLSGNTIYF
CDR3 DNA: TGTGCCAGCAGCGTAAATCCGGGACTCTCTGGAAACACCATATATTTT

J gene: TRBJ1-1
V gene: TRBV7-2
D gene: .
clone size: .
CDR3 protein: CASSLRGWNTEAFF
CDR3 DNA: TGTGCCAGCAGCTTAAGGGGTTGGAACACTGAAGCTTTCTTT

J gene: TRBJ1-6
V gene: TRBV7-3
D gene: .
clone size: few
CDR3 protein: CASSLIPNSPLHF
CDR3 DNA: TGTGCCAGCAGCTTAATTCCAAATTCACCCCTCCACTTT

J gene: TRBJ2-3
V gene: TRBV29-1
D gene: .
clone size: .
CDR3 protein: CSGTSSDTQYF
CDR3 DNA: TGCAGTGGCACCAGCTCAGATACGCAGTATTTT

J gene: TRBJ1-6
V gene: TRBV7-9
D gene: TRBD1
clone size: .
CDR3 protein: CASGPTGGASPLHF
CDR3 DNA: TGTGCCAGCGGGCCAACAGGGGGAGCTTCACCCCTCCACTTT

J gene: TRBJ1-6
V gene: TRBV14
D gene: .
clone size: .
CDR3 protein: CASSQSNSPLHF
CDR3 DNA: TGTGCCAGCAGCCAGAGTAATTCACCCCTCCACTTT

J gene: TRBJ1-2
V gene: TRBV19
D gene: .
clone size: .
CDR3 protein: CASSKPQVLRGYTF
CDR3 DNA: TGTGCCAGTAGTAAACCGCAGGTTTTGCGGGGCTACACCTTC

J gene: TRBJ1-1
V gene: TRBV2
D gene: .
clone size: .
CDR3 protein: CASSEATRGAGTEAFF
CDR3 DNA: TGTGCCAGCAGTGAAGCCACTCGGGGGGCAGGTACTGAAGCTTTCTTT

J gene: TRBJ2-7
V gene: TRBV7-9
D gene: TRBD1
clone size: .
CDR3 protein: CASSLAGGGEQYF
CDR3 DNA: TGTGCCAGCAGCTTAGCAGGGGGCGGCGAGCAGTACTTC

J gene: TRBJ2-5
V gene: TRBV5-6
D gene: .
clone size: .
CDR3 protein: CASSLGFQLYQETQYF
CDR3 DNA: TGTGCCAGCAGCTTGGGGTTTCAGCTTTACCAAGAGACCCAGTACTTC

J gene: TRBJ2-1
V gene: TRBV2
D gene: TRBD2
clone size: .
CDR3 protein: CASSESQRGGLNEQFF
CDR3 DNA: TGTGCCAGCAGTGAATCACAGCGGGGGGGCCTGAATGAGCAGTTCTTC

J gene: TRBJ1-1
V gene: TRBV7-9
D gene: .
clone size: once
CDR3 protein: CASSLTGTASTEAFF
CDR3 DNA: TGTGCCAGCAGCTTGACCGGGACTGCTTCTACTGAAGCTTTCTTT

J gene: TRBJ2-3
V gene: TRBV4-1
D gene: .
clone size: .
CDR3 protein: CASSQLGGTDTQYF
CDR3 DNA: TGCGCCAGCAGCCAATTGGGAGGCACAGATACGCAGTATTTT

J gene: TRBJ2-6
V gene: TRBV5-6
D gene: TRBD2
clone size: few
CDR3 protein: CASSLLRTSSNGNVLTF
CDR3 DNA: TGTGCCAGCAGCTTGCTGCGGACTAGCAGTAATGGGAACGTCCTGACTTTC

J gene: TRBJ1-5
V gene: TRBV6-5
D gene: .
clone size: .
CDR3 protein: CASSYSRSGADQPQHF
CDR3 DNA: TGTGCCAGCAGTTACTCGAGATCAGGGGCTGATCAGCCCCAGCATTTT

J gene: TRBJ2-3
V gene: TRBV9
D gene: TRBD2
clone size: .
CDR3 protein: CASSLRGAGTDTQYF
CDR3 DNA: TGTGCCAGCAGCCTGCGGGGGGCAGGCACAGATACGCAGTATTTT

J gene: TRBJ1-3
V gene: TRBV7-3
D gene: TRBD1
clone size: .
CDR3 protein: CASSIQGASGNTIYF
CDR3 DNA: TGTGCCAGCAGCATACAGGGGGCCTCTGGAAACACCATATATTTT

J gene: TRBJ1-5
V gene: TRBV5-1
D gene: .
clone size: .
CDR3 protein: CASSLDSNQPQHF
CDR3 DNA: TGCGCCAGCAGCTTGGATAGTAATCAGCCCCAGCATTTT

J gene: TRBJ1-2
V gene: TRBV9
D gene: .
clone size: once
CDR3 protein: CASSGGAGYAYGYTF
CDR3 DNA: TGTGCCAGCAGCGGCGGGGCAGGGTATGCCTATGGCTACACCTTC

J gene: TRBJ2-5
V gene: TRBV5-1
D gene: TRBD2
clone size: few
CDR3 protein: CASSSGGASQETQYF
CDR3 DNA: TGCGCCAGCAGTAGCGGGGGGGCCTCCCAAGAGACCCAGTACTTC

J gene: TRBJ2-5
V gene: TRBV5-6
D gene: TRBD1
clone size: .
CDR3 protein: CASSVTGEETQYF
CDR3 DNA: TGTGCCAGCAGCGTGACAGGGGAAGAGACCCAGTACTTC

J gene: TRBJ2-1
V gene: TRBV4-3
D gene: .
clone size: .
CDR3 protein: CASSRQGSVEQFF
CDR3 DNA: TGCGCCAGCAGCCGGCAGGGTTCTGTTGAGCAGTTCTTC

J gene: TRBJ1-6
V gene: TRBV7-3
D gene: .
clone size: .
CDR3 protein: CASSKNNNSPLHF
CDR3 DNA: TGTGCCAGCAGCAAAAATAATAATTCACCCCTCCACTTT

J gene: TRBJ2-4
V gene: TRBV11-3
D gene: .
clone size: .
CDR3 protein: CAVRLAKNIQYF
CDR3 DNA: TGTGCCGTAAGGTTAGCCAAAAACATTCAGTACTTC

J gene: TRBJ1-5
V gene: TRBV5-5
D gene: .
clone size: .
CDR3 protein: CASSPLPREPQHF
CDR3 DNA: TGTGCCAGCAGCCCCTTGCCTCGGGAGCCCCAGCATTTT

J gene: TRBJ1-2
V gene: TRBV19
D gene: .
clone size: .
CDR3 protein: CASSPNGRAEYGYTF
CDR3 DNA: TGTGCCAGTAGCCCTAACGGACGGGCAGAGTATGGCTACACCTTC

J gene: TRBJ2-1
V gene: TRBV18
D gene: .
clone size: .
CDR3 protein: CASQTGGIGEQFF
CDR3 DNA: TGTGCCAGTCAGACAGGCGGGATAGGGGAGCAGTTCTTC

J gene: TRBJ2-2
V gene: TRBV27
D gene: .
clone size: .
CDR3 protein: CASSRPPGTGELFF
CDR3 DNA: TGTGCCAGCTCACGGCCTCCGGGGACCGGGGAGCTGTTTTTT

J gene: TRBJ1-5
V gene: TRBV27
D gene: .
clone size: once
CDR3 protein: CASSSTVTNYQPQHF
CDR3 DNA: TGTGCCAGCAGTTCAACCGTTACAAATTATCAGCCCCAGCATTTT

J gene: TRBJ1-2
V gene: TRBV6-6
D gene: .
clone size: .
CDR3 protein: CASRTGQFRIYGYTF
CDR3 DNA: TGTGCCAGCAGAACCGGACAGTTCCGAATCTATGGCTACACCTTC

J gene: TRBJ2-6
V gene: TRBV20-1
D gene: .
clone size: .
CDR3 protein: CSCSGANVLTF
CDR3 DNA: TGCTCATGCTCTGGGGCCAACGTCCTGACTTTC

J gene: TRBJ1-6
V gene: TRBV5-4
D gene: TRBD1
clone size: .
CDR3 protein: CASSPRDRKNSPLHF
CDR3 DNA: TGTGCCAGCAGCCCAAGGGACAGAAAAAATTCACCCCTCCACTTT

J gene: TRBJ1-5
V gene: TRBV9
D gene: TRBD1
clone size: few
CDR3 protein: CASSVGQGSQPQHF
CDR3 DNA: TGTGCCAGCAGCGTAGGACAGGGTAGTCAGCCCCAGCATTTT

J gene: TRBJ1-3
V gene: TRBV6-6
D gene: .
clone size: .
CDR3 protein: CASSLDSPDSGNTIYF
CDR3 DNA: TGTGCCAGCAGTCTCGACAGTCCCGACTCTGGAAACACCATATATTTT

J gene: TRBJ2-7
V gene: TRBV2
D gene: TRBD1
clone size: .
CDR3 protein: CASSAGDRPNYEQYF
CDR3 DNA: TGTGCCAGCAGTGCGGGGGACAGGCCTAACTACGAGCAGTACTTC

J gene: TRBJ1-3
V gene: TRBV5-6
D gene: TRBD1
clone size: .
CDR3 protein: CASSDRGLRGVSGNTIYF
CDR3 DNA: TGTGCCAGCAGCGACAGGGGTCTAAGGGGGGTGTCTGGAAACACCATATATTTT

J gene: TRBJ2-6
V gene: TRBV5-4
D gene: .
clone size: .
CDR3 protein: CASTWEGGPNVLTF
CDR3 DNA: TGTGCCAGCACCTGGGAAGGAGGGCCGAACGTCCTGACTTTC

J gene: TRBJ2-5
V gene: TRBV5-5
D gene: .
clone size: .
CDR3 protein: CASSTGRAQETQYF
CDR3 DNA: TGTGCCAGCAGTACTGGACGGGCCCAAGAGACCCAGTACTTC

J gene: TRBJ1-3
V gene: TRBV6-6
D gene: TRBD1
clone size: .
CDR3 protein: CASSQGTGGAGNTIYF
CDR3 DNA: TGTGCCAGCAGTCAAGGGACAGGGGGCGCGGGAAACACCATATATTTT

J gene: TRBJ1-3
V gene: TRBV7-2
D gene: .
clone size: .
CDR3 protein: CASSLGTGLTSGNTIYF
CDR3 DNA: TGTGCCAGCAGCTTAGGCACGGGACTCACCTCTGGAAACACCATATATTTT

J gene: TRBJ1-6
V gene: TRBV5-1
D gene: .
clone size: few
CDR3 protein: CASSLEGRQASPLHF
CDR3 DNA: TGCGCCAGCAGCTTGGAGGGACGGCAAGCTTCACCCCTCCACTTT

J gene: TRBJ2-1
V gene: TRBV6-4
D gene: .
clone size: .
CDR3 protein: CASSRDQEVDEQFF
CDR3 DNA: TGTGCCAGCAGCCGGGACCAGGAAGTTGATGAGCAGTTCTTC

J gene: TRBJ1-1
V gene: TRBV18
D gene: TRBD1
clone size: .
CDR3 protein: CASSLRGLRAFF
CDR3 DNA: TGTGCCAGCTCACTTAGGGGGCTTAGAGCTTTCTTT

J gene: TRBJ1-6
V gene: TRBV7-2
D gene: .
clone size: .
CDR3 protein: CASSLRKGRHSSYNSPLHF
CDR3 DNA: TGTGCCAGCAGCTTAAGGAAGGGACGCCATTCCTCCTATAATTCACCCCTCCACTTT

J gene: TRBJ2-2
V gene: TRBV19
D gene: .
clone size: .
CDR3 protein: CASSFQPGAGGELFF
CDR3 DNA: TGTGCCAGTAGTTTCCAACCGGGGGCGGGCGGGGAGCTGTTTTTT

J gene: TRBJ1-2
V gene: TRBV11-1
D gene: .
clone size: .
CDR3 protein: CASSPTTGGGYGYTF
CDR3 DNA: TGTGCCAGCAGCCCCACGACAGGAGGGGGCTATGGCTACACCTTC

J gene: TRBJ2-3
V gene: TRBV7-8
D gene: TRBD2
clone size: .
CDR3 protein: CASSSSTSGGDTQYF
CDR3 DNA: TGTGCCAGCAGCTCCTCCACTAGCGGGGGAGATACGCAGTATTTT

J gene: TRBJ1-5
V gene: TRBV19
D gene: TRBD1
clone size: .
CDR3 protein: CASTLGRTGSNQPQHF
CDR3 DNA: TGTGCCAGTACCTTAGGGAGGACAGGGAGCAATCAGCCCCAGCATTTT

J gene: TRBJ1-2
V gene: TRBV11-3
D gene: .
clone size: .
CDR3 protein: CASSEGDLRGGYTF
CDR3 DNA: TGTGCCAGCAGCGAGGGGGATCTCAGGGGCGGCTACACCTTC

J gene: TRBJ2-7
V gene: TRBV6-5
D gene: TRBD1
clone size: .
CDR3 protein: CASRPSGQGTYEQYF
CDR3 DNA: TGTGCCAGCAGACCCTCGGGACAGGGAACCTACGAGCAGTACTTC

J gene: TRBJ2-4
V gene: TRBV7-6
D gene: .
clone size: .
CDR3 protein: CASSLAAGALGKNIQYF
CDR3 DNA: TGTGCCAGCAGCTTAGCCGCCGGGGCCTTGGGCAAAAACATTCAGTACTTC

J gene: TRBJ1-5
V gene: TRBV9
D gene: .
clone size: few
CDR3 protein: CASSVGGGQNNQPQHF
CDR3 DNA: TGTGCCAGCAGCGTAGGAGGGGGGCAGAACAATCAGCCCCAGCATTTT

J gene: TRBJ1-5
V gene: TRBV6-5
D gene: .
clone size: .
CDR3 protein: CASSYSYSSNQPQHF
CDR3 DNA: TGTGCCAGCAGTTACTCATATAGTAGCAATCAGCCCCAGCATTTT

J gene: TRBJ1-4
V gene: TRBV19
D gene: .
clone size: once
CDR3 protein: CASNSDGGRNEKLFF
CDR3 DNA: TGTGCCAGCAATTCCGACGGGGGTAGAAATGAAAAACTGTTTTTT

J gene: TRBJ1-6
V gene: TRBV14
D gene: .
clone size: .
CDR3 protein: CASSQKAQSPLHF
CDR3 DNA: TGTGCCAGCAGCCAAAAGGCCCAATCACCCCTCCACTTT